Below, 3 T cell receptor beta chains from the same sample are listed, as sequenced in a study of blood T cell repertoires in COVID-19. Clones were sequenced by immunoSEQ multiplex PCR, and TCRdb holds only the in-frame ones, with some missing. The table lists tens of thousands of clones, around 86% of them singletons. The specimen was peripheral blood. The receptors stem from a woman aged 65 to 85 with acute or convalescent COVID-19.

CDR3 in DNA: TGTGCCAGCAGAAATGGACACAATGAAAAACTGTTTTTT. It encodes CASRNGHNEKLFF. The chain uses TRBV6-5 and TRBJ1-4; D is possibly TRBD1 (5 bases). This CDR3 region has 13 residues. Trimming removed 6 bases at V and 5 bases at J, with 10 bases between. In germline, CDR1 is MNHEY, CDR2 SVGAGI.

The chain joins TRBV3-1 (or the pseudogene TRBV3-2) to TRBJ2-2; tentative D call: TRBD2 (7 bases). Germline V lookup: CDR1 LGHDT, CDR2 YNNKEL (reference sequence). V shed 7 bases and J shed 4 bases, with 13 bases lying between them. CDR3 length: 14 amino acids. CDR3 nucleotides: TGTGCCAGCAAATGGGGGGGCCTCACCGGGGAGCTGTTTTTT. The encoded protein is CASKWGGLTGELFF.

The V and J genes are TRBV6-1 and TRBJ2-7; no clear D gene. V lost 2 bases to trimming and J lost 3 bases, with 17 bases between them. Per germline, CDR1 MNHNS and CDR2 SASEGT. The CDR3 extends over 16 amino acids. CDR3 in amino acids: CASSESGTGRNYEQYV. The CDR3 nucleotides are TGTGCCAGCAGTGAATCCGGAACTGGGCGAAACTACGAGCAGTACGTC.